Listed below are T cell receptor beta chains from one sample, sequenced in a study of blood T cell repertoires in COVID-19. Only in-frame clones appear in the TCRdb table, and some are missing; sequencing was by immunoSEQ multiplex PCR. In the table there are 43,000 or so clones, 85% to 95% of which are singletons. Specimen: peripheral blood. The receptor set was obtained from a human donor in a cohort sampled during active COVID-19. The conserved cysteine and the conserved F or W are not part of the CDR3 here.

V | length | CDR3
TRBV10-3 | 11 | AISEDKGGGGY
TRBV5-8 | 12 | ASSWGTGAYGYT
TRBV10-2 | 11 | ASSELGGYGYT
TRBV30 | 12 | AWNRAQNTGELF
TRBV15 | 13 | ATSRRGQGLGGYT
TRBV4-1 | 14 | ASSPRSGGPKDTQY
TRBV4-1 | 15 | ASSQESGGAGTDTQY
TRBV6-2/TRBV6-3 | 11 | ASSYAYSGEQY
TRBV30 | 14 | AWSEGEDWFDQPQH
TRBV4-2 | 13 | ASSRGQGGSDTIY
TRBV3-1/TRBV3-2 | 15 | ASSQVDSGSSYNEQF
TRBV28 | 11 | ASYTRDSYEQY
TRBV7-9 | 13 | ASRVSGSPWDEQF
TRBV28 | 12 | ASSQDRMGEKLF
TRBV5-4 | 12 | ASSVKTVNTEAF
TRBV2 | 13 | ASTKQGLGNQPQH
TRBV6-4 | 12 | ASRYTGGNTEAF
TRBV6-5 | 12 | ASSYLGTYNEQF
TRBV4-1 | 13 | ASSQPGQGTGEQF
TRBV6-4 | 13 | ASRPTGVNTGELF
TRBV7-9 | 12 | ASSPGGGQVGYT
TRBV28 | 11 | ASSHGQGAGYT
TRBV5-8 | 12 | ASSLGQAGEKLF
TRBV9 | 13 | ASSVGHTGPSGYT
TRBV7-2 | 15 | ASSPVGLAGYTDTQY
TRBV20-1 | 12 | SASQGQGTREAF
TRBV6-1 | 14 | ASSEALLAVNYGYT
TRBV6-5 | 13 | ASSYSQGGGEKLF
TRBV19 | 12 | ASSPRQGRGEQY
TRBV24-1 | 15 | ATSADRLAGGPDTQY
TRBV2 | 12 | ASSELRETDGYT
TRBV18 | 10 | ASSLTQGEAF
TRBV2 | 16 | ASSEALPGSASNTEAF
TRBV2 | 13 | ASTDRASGRNEQF
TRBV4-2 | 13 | ASSQVSKFNSPLH
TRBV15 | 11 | ATSGLSVGELF
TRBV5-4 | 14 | ASSLPGLAGHETQY
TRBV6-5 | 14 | ASSYQGQTFNYGYT
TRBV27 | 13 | ASSFVGAESYEQY
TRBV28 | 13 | ASSGRGLSDTEAF
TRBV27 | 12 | ASSSRTGGQPQH
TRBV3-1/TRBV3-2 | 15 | ASSQDLAGQLTDTQY
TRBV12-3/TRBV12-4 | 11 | ASGDRETYEQY
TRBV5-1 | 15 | ASSPPLPGQGDNEQF
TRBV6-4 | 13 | ASREELAGAGELF
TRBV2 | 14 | ASSSNSGGIGSGYT
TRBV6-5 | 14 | ASSYPGLAGVAEQF
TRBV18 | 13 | ASLSGGSTSDTQY
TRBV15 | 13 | ATSNPLSNTGELF
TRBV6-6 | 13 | ASSRGQQLQETQY
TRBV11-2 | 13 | ASSGLAGDLEEQY
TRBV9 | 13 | ASSRGQQQGYEQY
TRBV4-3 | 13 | ASSQEPPSNEKLF
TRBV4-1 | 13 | ASSQSGTGDEKLF
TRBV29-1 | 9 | SVAGGGEQY